The subject of this entry is one TCR beta chain. This CDR3 is built from 15 residues. Per germline, CDR1 MNHEY and CDR2 SVGAGI. Trimming removed 3 bases from V and 8 bases from J; junction bases left unmatched: 9. Regarding donors, all were healthy bone marrow donors. Likely unrecorded immune exposures existed in these nominally healthy donors. This entry is derived from a study of cytomegalovirus exposure and HLA in healthy donors. The PCR employed 60 Vbeta primers together with 13 Jbeta primers. Profiled with immunoSEQ multiplex PCR; TCRdb holds only in-frame clones, not every one. The repertoire has around 120,000 clones, roughly four fifths of them found once; the top ten carry over 9%.

The chain links TRBV6-5 to TRBJ1-2; TRBD1 agrees at 10 bases. The sequence came from a male donor in good health and CMV-seropositive. The sequenced sample was PBMCs. CDR3 loop: CASSYYQGQGSGYTF. In DNA form, the CDR3 reads TGTGCCAGCAGTTATTATCAGGGACAGGGGTCGGGCTACACCTTC.